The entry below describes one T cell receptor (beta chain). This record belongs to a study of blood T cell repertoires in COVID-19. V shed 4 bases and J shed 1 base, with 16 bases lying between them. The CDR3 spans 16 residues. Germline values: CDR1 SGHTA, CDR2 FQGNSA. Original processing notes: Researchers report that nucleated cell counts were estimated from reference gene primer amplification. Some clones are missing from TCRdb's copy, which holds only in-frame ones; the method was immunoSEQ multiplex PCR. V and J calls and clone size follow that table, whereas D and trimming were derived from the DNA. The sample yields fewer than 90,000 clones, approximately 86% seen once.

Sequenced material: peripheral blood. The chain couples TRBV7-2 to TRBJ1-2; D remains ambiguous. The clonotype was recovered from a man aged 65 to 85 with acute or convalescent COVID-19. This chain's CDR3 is CASSSRRGDFNYGYTF. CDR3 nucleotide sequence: TGTGCCAGCAGCTCAAGGCGCGGTGACTTTAACTATGGCTACACCTTC.